These 12 T cell receptor beta chains originate from one sample sequenced in a study of blood T cell repertoires in COVID-19. Here immunoSEQ multiplex PCR was the method, and the copy in TCRdb shows in-frame clones only, minus some. The repertoire includes under 350,000 clones, roughly nine tenths of them detected once, and around 2.5% sits in the top ten. The sample comprised PBMCs or T cells enriched from blood (not recorded which). The receptors were sampled from a man between 60 and 70 years old who had recovered from COVID-19.

The gene calls are TRBV12-3 or TRBV12-4 and TRBJ1-1, with D perhaps TRBD1 (6 bases). CDR3 size: 12 residues. Trimming cost V 7 bases and J 2 bases, with 8 bases left between them. CDR3 DNA sequence: TGTGCCAGCAAACAGGGAAACACTGAAGCTTTCTTT. Encoded protein: CASKQGNTEAFF.

The chain couples TRBV12-3 or TRBV12-4 to TRBJ1-6, with a weak D call TRBD1 (6 bases). V dropped 4 bases and J dropped 10 bases, with 8 bases sitting between them. The CDR3 contains 12 residues. CDR3 sequence: CASSSGESPLHF. The CDR3 DNA reads as TGTGCCAGCAGTTCAGGGGAATCACCCCTCCACTTT.

V is TRBV18 and J is TRBJ1-2; possibly TRBD1 for D (6 bases). Germline values: CDR1 KGHSH, CDR2 LQKENI. The ends were cut back, 2 bases at V and 6 bases at J, with 16 bases in the middle. This CDR3 has 15 amino acids. The CDR3 DNA reads as TGTGCCAGCTCACCAACGAGGACAGAGAAAGATGGCTACACCTTC. Its protein product is CASSPTRTEKDGYTF.

This clone was picked up a small number of times. The V call is TRBV4-2, the J call TRBJ2-1; 10 bases line up with TRBD2. Germline values: CDR1 LGHNA, CDR2 YNFKEQ. V trimming: 0 bases; J trimming: 4 bases; junction bases outside the gene matches: 3. The CDR3 extends over 16 amino acids. The CDR3 loop is CASSQESGGVYNEQFF. The CDR3 DNA sequence: TGTGCCAGCAGCCAAGAGAGCGGGGGGGTTTACAATGAGCAGTTCTTC.

CDR3: CASSPRPNTEAFF. DNA for the CDR3: TGTGCCAGCAGCCCGAGGCCAAACACTGAAGCTTTCTTT. The chain employs TRBV3-1 (or the pseudogene TRBV3-2) and TRBJ1-1; D is uncertain. Germline V gene data show CDR1 as LGHDT and CDR2 as YNNKEL (reference sequence). The CDR3 is made up of 13 amino acids. Trimming took 4 bases from V and 2 from J, leaving 8 bases between them.

The chain couples TRBV29-1 to TRBJ2-5, with 14 bases matching TRBD2. Germline trimming cut 4 bases from V and 2 bases from J; bases unmatched to any gene: 12. Germline V gene sequence: CDR1 SQVTM, CDR2 ANQGSEA. The CDR3 is 18 amino acids. The CDR3 DNA sequence: TGCAGCGTTGCATGGTTGGGACTAGCGGGAGTTGGGCAAGAGACCCAGTACTTC. The encoded protein is CSVAWLGLAGVGQETQYF. Filled out from reference TRBV29-1 and TRBJ2-5, the complete variable domain reads SAVISQKPSRDICQRGTSLTIQCQVDSQVTMMFWYRQQPGQSLTLIATANQGSEATYESGFVIDKFPISRPNLTFSTLTVSNMSPEDSSIYLCSVAWLGLAGVGQETQYFGPGTRLLVL.

The rearrangement uses TRBV27 and TRBJ1-6, with 8 bases lining up with TRBD1. Germline lookup yields CDR1 MNHEY and CDR2 SMNVEV (reference sequence). The CDR3 extends over 15 amino acids. After removal of 5 bases from V and 8 bases from J, the junction contained 8 bases not matched to a gene. The CDR3: CASSPMQGAYSPLHF. CDR3 nucleotides: TGTGCCAGCAGTCCCATGCAGGGGGCATATTCACCCCTCCACTTT.

This rearrangement joins TRBV9 to TRBJ2-7; 7 bases agree with TRBD1. Germline trimming cut 4 bases from V and 0 bases from J; bases unmatched to any gene: 13. Germline-derived CDR1 and CDR2 are SGDLS and YYNGEE. This CDR3 is 17 amino acids long. CDR3 loop: CASSTSAGTAHSYEQYF. The DNA for the CDR3 is TGTGCCAGCAGCACATCGGCCGGGACAGCACACTCCTACGAGCAGTACTTC.

The V gene is TRBV11-2, the J gene TRBJ1-1; TRBD1 aligns across 7 bases. Unmatched junction bases numbered 19, after V lost 5 bases and J lost 7 bases. The length of the CDR3 is 17 residues. Germline CDR1 is SGHAT and CDR2 is FQNNGV. The CDR3 bases are TGTGCCAGCAGCACCACACGGACAGGCGCAAGGGGTGGTGAAGCTTTCTTT. Amino acid sequence: CASSTTRTGARGGEAFF.

J is TRBJ2-7 and V is TRBV3-1 (or the pseudogene TRBV3-2), with 8 bases matching TRBD2. Germline CDR1 and CDR2: LGHDT and YNNKEL (reference sequence). The CDR3 runs to 15 residues. V lost 1 base and J lost 6; bases outside the gene matches: 8. DNA for the CDR3: TGTGCCAGCAGCCAAGCCACGGGACTAGTCACCGAGCAGTACTTC. It yields the protein CASSQATGLVTEQYF.

This clone appeared a few times. V is TRBV3-1 (or the pseudogene TRBV3-2) and J is TRBJ1-5, with a weak D call TRBD1 (5 bases). In germline, CDR1 is LGHDT, CDR2 YNNKEL (reference sequence). The CDR3 is 14 amino acids. The germline V and J ends were trimmed by 1 base and 6 bases, with 10 bases remaining between them. The CDR3 DNA reads TGTGCCAGCAGCCAAGCAGGGCAAGGTCAGCCCCAGCATTTT. It codes for CASSQAGQGQPQHF.

The chain combines TRBV18 with TRBJ2-7; 9 bases agree with TRBD1. This CDR3 has 14 residues. V shed 3 bases, J shed 0 bases, and the junction held 0 bases outside the gene matches. Germline V gene data show CDR1 as KGHSH and CDR2 as LQKENI. CDR3 protein: CASSPTGGSYEQYF. The CDR3 coding sequence is TGTGCCAGCTCACCGACAGGGGGCTCCTACGAGCAGTACTTC.